The clone carrying this TCR beta chain has ten or more counts. The target antigen is unknown. The data belong to a study of CD8 T cells in ankylosing spondylitis. CDR1 is SGHRS, CDR2 YFSETQ, per germline. Trimming left V 0 bases short and J 8 bases short, with 3 bases between. The CDR3 has 11 amino acids. Study-level points and caveats: Seemingly distinctive of ankylosing spondylitis blood was a TCR beta motif formed by eight highly homologous variants. Reactive arthritis synovial fluid and blood were previously reported to contain some motif variants.

Generation of TCR beta libraries employed quantitative 5'-RACE incorporating molecular barcodes. TCRdb re-called the 5' RACE reads with MiXCR, one entry per CDR3 protein. Here the sample spans approximately 400,000 distinct CDR3 sequences, over 15% being singletons. Sequenced material: blood, either unsorted or a sorted T cell fraction (not recorded which). The gene calls are TRBV5-1 and TRBJ2-1; D remains unclear. The clonotype originates from a male donor with ankylosing spondylitis. The CDR3 sequence: CASSLVDEQFF. The CDR3 DNA reads as TGCGCCAGCAGCTTGGTGGATGAGCAGTTCTTC.